Listed here are 23 T cell receptor beta chains from one sample, sequenced in a study of shared clonotypes between healthy human individuals. Naive CD8 cells lacked CD45RO and underwent positive selection for CCR7, leaving out terminally differentiated effector memory CD45RA+ cells. The protocol was immunoSEQ multiplex PCR, while the TCRdb copy is restricted to in-frame clones and leaves out a portion. The table shows over 2,000,000 clones, with approximately 92% occurring only once. What was sequenced was naive CD8+ T cells from PBMCs. These TCRs come from a man aged 18 to 29 in good health. Some clones in this sample may be carry-over from other donors' samples.

The gene calls are TRBV7-2 and TRBJ2-4; TRBD1 is a possible D gene (6 bases). The CDR3 covers 13 residues. Germline assignment: CDR1 SGHTA and CDR2 FQGNSA. Trimming pared 5 bases from V and 5 bases from J, leaving 10 bases between. The CDR3 reads CASSDRTQNIQYF. CDR3 DNA: TGTGCCAGCAGCGACAGGACCCAAAACATTCAGTACTTC.

CDR3 in amino acids: CASSEPRRGLRTQTNYGYTF. In DNA form, the CDR3 reads TGCGCCAGCAGTGAGCCCCGCCGTGGGCTCAGGACACAGACTAACTATGGCTACACCTTC. V and J are TRBV10-1 and TRBJ1-2; a possible D gene is TRBD1 (5 bases). Germline assignment: CDR1 WNHNN and CDR2 SYGVQD (reference sequence). The CDR3 is made up of 20 amino acids. Trimming took off 2 bases at V and 0 bases at J, with 25 bases between the two ends.

The chain recombines TRBV28 with TRBJ1-2, with a possible D match to TRBD1 (5 bases). Per germline, CDR1 MDHEN and CDR2 SYDVKM. V was clipped by 3 bases and J by 5 bases, with 16 bases between them. The CDR3 is 15 residues long. The CDR3 is CASSFYAGVRYGYTF. CDR3 DNA: TGTGCCAGCAGTTTCTACGCGGGGGTTCGGTATGGCTACACCTTC.

The count of this clone is one. V is TRBV29-1 and J is TRBJ1-2; TRBD1 might be the D (5 bases). Germline-derived CDR1 and CDR2 are SQVTM and ANQGSEA. The CDR3 extends over 12 amino acids. With 4 bases removed from V and 4 bases from J, the gap between germline ends came to 10 bases. CDR3 nucleotides: TGCAGCGTTGGTGGAGGGACCTATGGCTACACCTTC. It encodes CSVGGGTYGYTF. The full variable domain, its missing parts supplied by reference TRBV29-1 and TRBJ1-2, is SAVISQKPSRDICQRGTSLTIQCQVDSQVTMMFWYRQQPGQSLTLIATANQGSEATYESGFVIDKFPISRPNLTFSTLTVSNMSPEDSSIYLCSVGGGTYGYTFGSGTRLTVV.

The chain carries TRBV2 and TRBJ2-7; maybe TRBD1 (5 bases). Germline lookup yields CDR1 SNHLY and CDR2 FYNNEI. The CDR3 contains 14 residues. Trimming removed 5 bases at V and 0 bases at J, with 11 bases between. Here the CDR3 DNA reads TGTGCCAGCAGTTTATGGCAGGGCTCCTACGAGCAGTACTTC. Translation gives CASSLWQGSYEQYF.

The J gene is TRBJ2-1, the V gene TRBV12-5; TRBD2 matches 11 bases. Trimming removed 5 bases from V and 0 bases from J; junction bases left unmatched: 12. The germline gives CDR1 LGHNT, CDR2 FRNRAP. The CDR3 runs 19 residues. The CDR3 DNA reads as TGTGCTAGTGGTCCCCCGGGACTAGCGGCTACTAGCTCCTACAATGAGCAGTTCTTC. Its translation: CASGPPGLAATSSYNEQFF.

The chain couples TRBV5-1 to TRBJ1-3; 9 nucleotides agree with TRBD1. CDR1 is SGHRS and CDR2 is YFSETQ in the germline V gene. V lost 4 bases and J lost 0; bases outside the gene matches: 5. This CDR3 spans 16 amino acids. CDR3 loop: CASSPGQGLSGNTIYF. As DNA, the CDR3 is TGCGCCAGCAGCCCGGGACAGGGCCTCTCTGGAAACACCATATATTTT.

The genes are TRBV5-5 and TRBJ2-1, with unresolved D. The V and J ends lost 1 base and 0 bases respectively, with 5 bases between them. Germline V CDR1 and CDR2: SGHKS, YYEKEE (reference sequence). This CDR3 comprises 14 residues. CDR3 amino acids: CASSLRLSYNEQFF. CDR3 sequence (DNA): TGTGCCAGCAGCTTGCGCCTCTCCTACAATGAGCAGTTCTTC. Looking up the rest from reference TRBV5-5 and TRBJ2-1 gives the full variable domain: DAGVTQSPTHLIKTRGQQVTLRCSPISGHKSVSWYQQVLGQGPQFIFQYYEKEERGRGNFPDRFSARQFPNYSSELNVNALLLGDSALYLCASSLRLSYNEQFFGPGTRLTVL.

The rearrangement uses TRBV13 and TRBJ2-3; 10 bases are a match to TRBD2. J lost 4 bases, V lost 6 bases, and 10 bases had no gene match. In germline, CDR1 is PRHDT, CDR2 FYEKMQ (reference sequence). CDR3 length: 16 residues. The CDR3 is CASRLSGLATPDTQYF. The CDR3 DNA reads TGTGCCAGCAGATTATCGGGACTAGCGACCCCAGATACGCAGTATTTT. Filled out from reference TRBV13 and TRBJ2-3, the complete variable domain reads AAGVIQSPRHLIKEKRETATLKCYPIPRHDTVYWYQQGPGQDPQFLISFYEKMQSDKGSIPDRFSAQQFSDYHSELNMSSLELGDSALYFCASRLSGLATPDTQYFGPGTRLTVL.

The table lists this clone with a few counts. The V call is TRBV5-1, the J call TRBJ1-1; D remains unclear. This CDR3 comprises 13 residues. Between the trimmed V and J ends, which lost 0 bases and 7 bases, there was a span of 10 bases. Germline V gene sequence: CDR1 SGHRS, CDR2 YFSETQ. CDR3: CASSLGADDEAFF. The CDR3, as DNA: TGCGCCAGCAGCTTGGGGGCAGACGATGAAGCTTTCTTT. Supplemented by reference TRBV5-1 and TRBJ1-1, the full variable domain reads KAGVTQTPRYLIKTRGQQVTLSCSPISGHRSVSWYQQTPGQGLQFLFEYFSETQRNKGNFPGRFSGRQFSNSRSEMNVSTLELGDSALYLCASSLGADDEAFFGQGTRLTVV.

The chain employs TRBV4-3 and TRBJ2-1; 7 bases agree with TRBD2. This CDR3 comprises 15 residues. In germline, CDR1 is LGHNA, CDR2 YSLEER. Trimming cost V 3 bases and J 5 bases; bases outside gene matches: 7. The CDR3: CASSHLWGGHNEQFF. For the CDR3, the DNA is TGCGCCAGCAGCCACCTTTGGGGGGGACACAATGAGCAGTTCTTC.

This sequence joins TRBV6-1 and TRBJ1-5; D might be TRBD1 (5 bases). V was pared by 4 bases and J by 9 bases, with 19 bases between. Germline-derived CDR1 and CDR2 are MNHNS and SASEGT. This CDR3 has 15 amino acids. The CDR3 nucleotides are TGTGCCAGCAGTGGGAAGTACACAGGATATGGGCCCCAGCATTTT. It yields the protein CASSGKYTGYGPQHF.

The V and J genes are TRBV13 and TRBJ2-1; the D is unclear. CDR3 length: 12 amino acids. The V gene lost 2 bases and the J gene lost 10 bases, with 9 bases spanning the gap. The V gene's germline CDR1 is PRHDT and CDR2 FYEKMQ (reference sequence). For the CDR3, the DNA is TGTGCCAGCAGCTTATTTCCGCGGGAGCAGTTCTTC. Protein: CASSLFPREQFF. The full variable domain, rest sourced from reference TRBV13 and TRBJ2-1, is AAGVIQSPRHLIKEKRETATLKCYPIPRHDTVYWYQQGPGQDPQFLISFYEKMQSDKGSIPDRFSAQQFSDYHSELNMSSLELGDSALYFCASSLFPREQFFGPGTRLTVL.

The V gene is TRBV11-2, the J gene TRBJ1-4; TRBD1 is a possible D gene (6 bases). V was pared by 4 bases and J by 5 bases, with 23 bases between. The CDR3 runs 18 residues. Germline V CDR1 and CDR2: SGHAT, FQNNGV. For the CDR3, the DNA is TGTGCCAGCAGCTCCCCTTTGAGCGGGGAAGGGGGGAATGAAAAACTGTTTTTT. This gives the protein CASSSPLSGEGGNEKLFF.

The chain is built from TRBV28 and TRBJ2-7; no clear D gene. The CDR3 runs 11 residues. Trimming left V 5 bases short and J 5 bases short, with 7 bases between. The germline V gene has CDR1 MDHEN and CDR2 SYDVKM. The CDR3: CASSLANEQYF. The CDR3 DNA reads as TGTGCCAGCAGTCTCGCTAACGAGCAGTACTTC. Looking up the rest from reference TRBV28 and TRBJ2-7 gives the full variable domain: DVKVTQSSRYLVKRTGEKVFLECVQDMDHENMFWYRQDPGLGLRLIYFSYDVKMKEKGDIPEGYSVSREKKERFSLILESASTNQTSMYLCASSLANEQYFGPGTRLTVT.

The chain employs TRBV6-6 and TRBJ2-4; D gene uncertain. This CDR3 contains 15 residues. Germline V gene data show CDR1 as MNHNY and CDR2 as SVGAGI (reference sequence). Trimming removed 5 bases at V and 1 base at J, with 12 bases between. CDR3 DNA: TGTGCCAGCAGTCCAGGATTGGGGGCCAAAAACATTCAGTACTTC. Amino acids: CASSPGLGAKNIQYF.

J is TRBJ1-5 and V is TRBV15; the match to TRBD1 covers 7 bases. CDR3 length: 18 residues. The ends lost 0 bases at V and 0 bases at J; junction bases unmatched: 8. The V gene's germline CDR1 is LNHNV and CDR2 YYDKDF (reference sequence). CDR3 protein: CATSRDRTGDYSNQPQHF. CDR3 nucleotides: TGTGCCACCAGCAGAGATCGGACAGGCGATTATAGCAATCAGCCCCAGCATTTT.

This sequence joins TRBV4-3 and TRBJ1-5, with unresolved D. The V end lost 6 bases, the J end lost 0 bases, and 6 bases lay between the germline ends. The germline V gene encodes CDR1 LGHNA and CDR2 YSLEER. CDR3 length equals 13 residues. CDR3 in amino acids: CASSMSSNQPQHF. The CDR3 nucleotides are TGCGCCAGCAGTATGAGTAGCAATCAGCCCCAGCATTTT.

J is TRBJ1-1 and V is TRBV5-5, with D tentatively TRBD1 (6 bases). The CDR3 runs 14 residues. The germline CDR1 and CDR2 sequences are SGHKS and YYEKEE (reference sequence). With 4 bases removed from V and 0 bases from J, the gap between germline ends came to 10 bases. The CDR3 is CASSGRTVNTEAFF. The CDR3 DNA sequence: TGTGCCAGCAGCGGACGGACAGTGAACACTGAAGCTTTCTTT.

The chain's CDR3 is CASSSQFTANEKLFF. CDR3 nucleotide sequence: TGTGCCAGCAGCTCCCAATTTACGGCTAATGAAAAACTGTTTTTT. The chain employs TRBV9 and TRBJ1-4; no clear D gene. The CDR3 covers 15 residues. Germline CDR1 reads SGDLS; CDR2 reads YYNGEE. V gave up 4 bases and J gave up 3 bases, with 13 bases separating them.

This chain links TRBV5-8 with TRBJ1-5; D gene uncertain. CDR1 and CDR2 from the germline V gene are SGHTS and YDEGEE. The V and J ends lost 5 bases and 10 bases respectively, with 13 bases between them. CDR3 length: 12 amino acids. Written as DNA, the CDR3 is TGTGCCAGCAGTAGCGCAGTAATCCCCCAGCATTTT. It translates to CASSSAVIPQHF.

The rearrangement joins TRBV4-1 to TRBJ2-7, with D unclear. Per the germline V gene, CDR1 is MGHRA and CDR2 is YSYEKL. Trimming took 0 bases from V and 2 from J, leaving 11 bases between them. The CDR3 runs 15 residues. CDR3 nucleotide sequence: TGCGCCAGCAGCCAAGATTATACCGGCACCTACGAGCAGTACTTC. Translating gives CASSQDYTGTYEQYF.

The chain joins TRBV19 to TRBJ2-1; tentatively, D is TRBD2 (5 bases). V dropped 2 bases and J dropped 2 bases, with 13 bases sitting between them. This CDR3 is built from 16 residues. Germline-derived CDR1 and CDR2 are LNHDA and SQIVND (reference sequence). CDR3 in amino acids: CASSISAGFAYNEQFF. The CDR3 DNA reads TGTGCCAGTAGTATATCGGCGGGCTTCGCCTACAATGAGCAGTTCTTC.